Sequencing of this T cell receptor (gamma chain) was carried out in a study of γδ T cells in repeated Plasmodium falciparum infection. Study information: Donors were malaria-exposed Malian children or age- and gender-matched Australian children. Malian gammadelta TCRs were studied during no-transmission periods and across acute malaria episodes.

TCRdb reprocessed the multiplex PCR reads through CATT. The profile shows about 15,000 gamma-chain clones, 1.6% of them singletons. As for this clone: Its antigen remains unidentified. This DNA translates differently at residue 7 from the TCRdb protein, which is that of a much larger clone; a read error is likely, and the protein shown is the DNA's own translation.

CDR1 is VTNTFY, CDR2 YDVSTARD, per germline (reference sequence). V lost 0 bases to trimming and J lost 4 bases; unmatched junction nucleotides: 9. This CDR3 has 15 amino acids. General study results and limits: Donors in Mali lived in a small rural village, largely one ethnic group.

Gammadelta T cells were flow-sorted from PBMC into Vgamma9/Vdelta2+ and Vdelta2-negative populations for bulk analysis. The clonotype was recovered from a pool of human donors (malaria-infected and uninfected, not separated). Sequencing input: gamma-delta T cells from blood. The chain recombines TRGV3 with TRGJ1 or TRGJ2. Because TCRdb records no J gene, it was assigned here through a match of the DNA to germline. CDR3 in amino acids: CATWDRHARYYKKLF. Written as DNA, the CDR3 is TGTGCCACCTGGGACAGGCATGCGAGATATTATAAGAAACTCTTT.